This T cell receptor (beta chain) was observed in a study of memory B cells and T cells in multiple sclerosis. The study, taken as a whole, reports: Shared clonotype counts depended on differing compartment clone-set sizes and were normalized.

About this clone itself: Its specificity is not known.

The repertoire was sequenced with immunoSEQ multiplex PCR; TCRdb's copy has only in-frame clones and lacks some. In the table there are roughly 45,000 clones, more than 65% of which are singletons. CFSE-dim autoproliferating and CFSE-high non-proliferating T cells from unstimulated culture were sequenced separately. Replicate wells were pooled after six to seven days of stimulus-free culture of fewer than 65 million CFSE-labeled PBMCs. CFSE at approximately 0.5 uM labeled the PBMCs, which were then cultured unstimulated. This receptor was obtained from a human donor with multiple sclerosis. Sample: PBMCs from blood kept in culture.

The CDR3 DNA is TGTGCCAGCAGTCAACAGGGGGTCGGAACCGGGGAGCTGTTTTTT. Protein: CASSQQGVGTGELFF. This sequence joins TRBV6-4 and TRBJ2-2, with 8 bases aligning to TRBD1. The CDR3 spans 15 residues. V shed 5 bases, J shed 5 bases, and the junction held 7 bases outside the gene matches. Germline CDR1 reads MRHNA; CDR2 reads SNTAGT.